Reported below is one T cell receptor beta chain. The data are from a study of T cells in Graves' hyperthyroidism and ophthalmopathy. TCR beta CDR3 regions were amplified from RNA transcripts. TCR CDR3 regions were first amplified by RT-PCR with HTBI primers. TCRdb called the multiplex PCR reads again in MiXCR, with one record for every CDR3 protein. Of 540,000 or so distinct CDR3 sequences detected, approximately 14% appear once; the ten largest clones hold under 8%. Uncontrolled infection, other autoimmune disease, pregnancy or lactation led to exclusion. V lost 5 bases and J 7 bases, leaving 16 bases between the germline ends. This CDR3 has 15 residues. Germline CDR1 and CDR2: SGHRS and YFSETQ.

The chain carries TRBV5-1 and TRBJ1-6; D gene ambiguous. This receptor was identified in a woman under 40 with Graves' hyperthyroidism. The specimen sequenced was blood. The CDR3 nucleotides are TGCGCCAGCAGGGGAACCGAACTTAACAATTCACCCCTCCACTTT. Amino acids: CASRGTELNNSPLHF.